The 32 T cell receptor beta chains below all came from one sample that was sequenced in a study of blood T cell repertoires in COVID-19. Produced via immunoSEQ multiplex PCR; TCRdb's table is partial and in-frame only. The sample yields roughly 250,000 clones, 87% seen once. Material for sequencing was peripheral blood. Receptors were obtained from a woman between 50 and 59 years old with acute or convalescent COVID-19.

The CDR3 loop reads CASIPRLAGDSSYNEQFF. The CDR3 DNA follows: TGTGCCAGTATCCCCCGCCTGGCGGGCGATAGCTCCTACAATGAGCAGTTCTTC. This sequence joins TRBV19 and TRBJ2-1; D may be TRBD2 (5 bases). Trimming cost V 7 bases and J 0 bases, with 22 bases left between them. The CDR3 is 18 amino acids. The germline CDR1 and CDR2 sequences are LNHDA and SQIVND (reference sequence).

The chain joins TRBV7-6 to TRBJ2-7; 9 bases line up with TRBD1. CDR3 length equals 15 residues. The germline CDR1 and CDR2 sequences are SGHVS and FNYEAQ. Unmatched junction bases numbered 10, after V lost 6 bases and J lost 4 bases. In nucleotides, the CDR3 is TGTGCCAGCAGTCAAGTCCGGACAGGGGTGTACGAGCAGTACTTC. Residues: CASSQVRTGVYEQYF.

V is TRBV9 and J is TRBJ2-1; 11 bases fit TRBD2. CDR1 is SGDLS and CDR2 is YYNGEE in the germline V gene. The CDR3 is made up of 14 amino acids. Germline trimming cut 3 bases from V and 8 bases from J; bases unmatched to any gene: 4. The CDR3 bases are TGTGCCAGCAGCGAACTAGCGGGAGTCGATGAGCAGTTCTTC. Its translation is CASSELAGVDEQFF.

V and J are TRBV5-4 and TRBJ1-6, with D possibly being TRBD1 (6 bases). V dropped 1 base and J dropped 7 bases, with 12 bases sitting between them. This CDR3 has 15 amino acids. Germline CDR1 SGHNT, CDR2 YYREEE (reference sequence). The CDR3 region is CASSLLPGVNSPLHF. The CDR3 DNA reads TGTGCCAGCAGCTTGCTCCCAGGGGTCAATTCACCCCTCCACTTT.

This chain uses TRBV28 with TRBJ2-2; unclear D gene. Germline values: CDR1 MDHEN, CDR2 SYDVKM. V was pared by 5 bases and J by 4 bases, with 14 bases between. The CDR3 has 15 amino acids. CDR3 DNA sequence: TGTGCCAGCAGTCCACCTTTAGTAGTCACCGGGGAGCTGTTTTTT. Protein sequence: CASSPPLVVTGELFF.

The CDR3 loop is CATSGRQVFNNEQFF. The CDR3 nucleotides read TGTGCCACCAGCGGAAGACAGGTCTTCAACAATGAGCAGTTCTTC. The V and J genes are TRBV15 and TRBJ2-1; possible D gene TRBD1, 6 bases. Germline CDR1 reads LNHNV; CDR2 reads YYDKDF (reference sequence). V dropped 5 bases and J dropped 5 bases, with 16 bases sitting between them. The CDR3 is made up of 15 amino acids.

This clone was seen only a few times. The CDR3 region is CATSESSGNTIYF. DNA of the CDR3: TGTGCCACGTCGGAGAGCTCTGGAAACACCATATATTTT. V usage is TRBV11-3 and J usage is TRBJ1-3; D uncertain. Trimming pared 10 bases from V and 0 bases from J, leaving 10 bases between. The CDR3 has 13 residues. Germline V gene data show CDR1 as SGHNT and CDR2 as YENEEA.

This clone appeared a few times. V usage is TRBV7-3 and J usage is TRBJ2-2; 7 bases line up with TRBD2. Germline CDR1 SGHTA, CDR2 FQGTGA. The CDR3 is 15 residues long. V lost 5 bases to trimming and J lost 5 bases; unmatched junction nucleotides: 8. CDR3 sequence (DNA): TGTGCCAGCAGCCCAGGAAGGACTAGGACCGGGGAGCTGTTTTTT. Its translation is CASSPGRTRTGELFF.

The CDR3: CASSFRQQPQHF. DNA for the CDR3: TGTGCCAGCAGTTTTCGCCAGCAGCCCCAGCATTTT. The gene calls are TRBV12-3 or TRBV12-4 and TRBJ1-5, with no clear D. The CDR3 covers 12 residues. V was cut by 3 bases and J by 7 bases, with 7 bases left in between.

Remarks on this clone: The junction differs from germline at one of its ends, possibly a read error. This chain connects TRBV4-2 to TRBJ2-7, with D possibly being TRBD2 (6 bases). The germline V gene has CDR1 LGHNA and CDR2 YNFKEQ. The CDR3 consists of 16 residues. The CDR3 loop is CASRQGAGPSSYEQYF. The CDR3 coding sequence is TGTGCCAGCAGACAAGGTGCGGGACCTAGCTCCTACGAGCAGTACTTC.

This clone was seen only once. The chain is built from TRBV27 and TRBJ2-7, with D possibly matching TRBD1 (5 bases). CDR3 length: 14 amino acids. CDR1 and CDR2 from the germline V gene are MNHEY and SMNVEV (reference sequence). Trimming took 2 bases from V and 0 from J, leaving 8 bases between them. This chain's CDR3 is CASSLVDSSYEQYF. The DNA for the CDR3 is TGTGCCAGCAGTTTAGTCGACAGCTCCTACGAGCAGTACTTC.

The count of this clone is one. The chain recombines TRBV6-2 or TRBV6-3 with TRBJ2-3, with 7 bases aligning to TRBD2. The CDR3 covers 15 residues. Germline CDR1 is MNHEY and CDR2 is SVGEGT. V was clipped by 2 bases and J by 1 base; unmatched bases: 3. Here the CDR3 DNA reads TGTGCCAGCAGTTACGATGCGGGGGGCACAGATACGCAGTATTTT. Translation: CASSYDAGGTDTQYF.

The V gene is TRBV28, the J gene TRBJ1-3; D remains ambiguous. This CDR3 region has 15 residues. Per germline, CDR1 MDHEN and CDR2 SYDVKM. V was shortened by 5 bases and J by 0 bases, with 11 bases between the two germline ends. This CDR3 reads CASSTTVSSGNTIYF. The CDR3 DNA is TGTGCCAGCAGTACCACCGTGAGCTCTGGAAACACCATATATTTT.

This clone was seen more than once but under ten times. The chain couples TRBV7-3 to TRBJ2-1; D not certain. The CDR3 has 14 residues. Trimming shortened V by 6 bases and J by 10 bases, and 19 bases separated the two germline ends. Germline values: CDR1 SGHTA, CDR2 FQGTGA. The chain's CDR3 is CASSSSRTEQEQFF. The CDR3 coding sequence is TGTGCCAGCAGTTCCTCCCGAACTGAACAGGAGCAGTTCTTC.

The rearrangement uses TRBV9 and TRBJ1-2, with 9 bases fitting TRBD1. J lost 7 bases, V lost 5 bases, and 6 bases had no gene match. CDR1 and CDR2 (germline): SGDLS, YYNGEE. This CDR3 is built from 13 residues. Here the CDR3 reads CASSGQGFFGYTF. The CDR3 DNA is TGTGCCAGCAGTGGACAGGGGTTTTTTGGCTACACCTTC.

The CDR3 region has the DNA TGTGCCGGGGGGACAGGGGTCGGAGATACGCAGTATTTT. It codes for CAGGTGVGDTQYF. The genes are TRBV7-2 and TRBJ2-3; 10 nucleotides match TRBD1. CDR1 is SGHTA, CDR2 FQGNSA, per germline. Unmatched junction bases numbered 7, after V lost 11 bases and J lost 5 bases. CDR3 length: 13 residues. The entire variable domain, with the rest obtained from reference TRBV7-2 and TRBJ2-3, is as follows: GAGVSQSPSNKVTEKGKDVELRCDPISGHTALYWYRQSLGQGLEFLIYFQGNSAPDKSGLPSDRFSAERTGGSVSTLTIQRTQQEDSAVYLCAGGTGVGDTQYFGPGTRLTVL.

The rearrangement joins TRBV7-3 to TRBJ2-2; the match to TRBD2 covers 7 bases. This CDR3 comprises 15 residues. Looked up from germline, CDR1 is SGHTA and CDR2 is FQGTGA. Losses at the gene ends were 3 bases for V and 3 bases for J; bases not matched to a gene: 4. The CDR3 nucleotides are TGTGCCAGCAGCTTTGGGGGAGGGGACACCGGGGAGCTGTTTTTT. This codes for CASSFGGGDTGELFF.

The CDR3 DNA sequence: TGTGCCAGCAGTTTGTTAGGCCAGGGCTATTCACCCCTCCACTTT. As protein: CASSLLGQGYSPLHF. The chain couples TRBV28 to TRBJ1-6, with TRBD1 as a possible D gene (5 bases). The CDR3 is 15 amino acids. Per germline, CDR1 MDHEN and CDR2 SYDVKM. Trimming cost V 3 bases and J 8 bases, with 14 bases left between them.

V and J are TRBV5-4 and TRBJ2-7, with 8 bases aligning to TRBD2. This CDR3 region has 13 residues. With V trimmed by 4 bases and J by 6 bases, 6 bases remained unmatched. Looked up from germline, CDR1 is SGHNT and CDR2 is YYREEE (reference sequence). The CDR3 bases are TGTGCCAGCAGCCCGGGACTAGACGCCGAGCAGTACTTC. As protein: CASSPGLDAEQYF.

The chain recombines TRBV7-9 with TRBJ2-7, with 16 bases matching TRBD2. The V segment lost 4 bases and the J segment 9 bases; nucleotides outside the gene matches: 6. The V gene's germline CDR1 is SEHNR and CDR2 FQNEAQ (reference sequence). This CDR3 spans 15 amino acids. The CDR3 spells CASSSPGLAGGSQYF. The CDR3 DNA sequence: TGTGCCAGCAGCTCCCCGGGACTAGCGGGAGGGTCGCAGTACTTC. Full variable domain (outside the CDR3, taken from reference TRBV7-9 and TRBJ2-7): DTGVSQNPRHKITKRGQNVTFRCDPISEHNRLYWYRQTLGQGPEFLTYFQNEAQLEKSRLLSDRFSAERPKGSFSTLEIQRTEQGDSAMYLCASSSPGLAGGSQYFGPGTRLTVT.

In this sample, this clone turned up once. The rearrangement uses TRBV6-5 and TRBJ2-5; 8 bases align to TRBD1. The CDR3 is made up of 14 amino acids. The V and J ends lost 6 bases and 5 bases, in that order; junction bases with no gene match: 8. Looked up from germline, CDR1 is MNHEY and CDR2 is SVGAGI. As DNA, the CDR3 is TGTGCCAGCAGGACGACAGGGGTTAGGGAGACCCAGTACTTC. Protein: CASRTTGVRETQYF.

The chain combines TRBV24-1 with TRBJ2-5; TRBD2 aligns across 8 bases. The germline CDR1 and CDR2 sequences are KGHDR and SFDVKD. J lost 3 bases, V lost 6 bases, and 5 bases had no gene match. This CDR3 has 14 amino acids. CDR3 DNA: TGTGCCACCAGTCGAGCGGGAGTGGAAGAGACCCAGTACTTC. Its translation: CATSRAGVEETQYF.

This sequence joins TRBV2 and TRBJ2-4; TRBD2 matches at 13 bases. Germline V CDR1 and CDR2: SNHLY, FYNNEI. The V segment lost 2 bases and the J segment 1 base; nucleotides outside the gene matches: 8. This CDR3 contains 19 residues. CDR3 sequence (DNA): TGTGCCAGCAGTGAAACTGGACTAGCGGGAGCTCGGGCCAAAAACATTCAGTACTTC. Translation gives CASSETGLAGARAKNIQYF.

This chain joins TRBV5-8 and TRBJ2-1, with D tentatively TRBD1 (6 bases). V lost 6 bases, J lost 0 bases, and 19 bases lay in between. CDR3 length: 17 residues. CDR1 and CDR2 (germline): SGHTS, YDEGEE. Here the CDR3 DNA reads TGTGCCAGCAACTCGATACAGGGCCTTAGCTCCTACAATGAGCAGTTCTTC. Translating gives CASNSIQGLSSYNEQFF.

The chain has TRBV7-9 and TRBJ2-4; possibly TRBD2 for D (6 bases). This CDR3 is built from 14 residues. Germline V gene data show CDR1 as SEHNR and CDR2 as FQNEAQ (reference sequence). Trimming shortened V by 2 bases and J by 6 bases, and 11 bases separated the two germline ends. The CDR3 nucleotides read TGTGCCAGCAGCTTACTGTCGGGACTAAACATTCAGTACTTC. Its translation is CASSLLSGLNIQYF. The full variable domain, rest sourced from reference TRBV7-9 and TRBJ2-4, is DTGVSQNPRHKITKRGQNVTFRCDPISEHNRLYWYRQTLGQGPEFLTYFQNEAQLEKSRLLSDRFSAERPKGSFSTLEIQRTEQGDSAMYLCASSLLSGLNIQYFGAGTRLSVL.

This clone was seen just once. The chain is built from TRBV28 and TRBJ2-5; tentatively, D is TRBD2 (5 bases). Germline V gives CDR1 MDHEN, CDR2 SYDVKM. V lost 8 bases and J 2 bases, leaving 12 bases between the germline ends. The CDR3 sequence is 13 residues long. In DNA, the CDR3 is TGTGCCAGCGTGGGCGGGCAGCAAGAGACCCAGTACTTC. Encoded protein: CASVGGQQETQYF.

The rearrangement links TRBV7-2 to TRBJ1-2, with D perhaps TRBD1 (6 bases). The V and J ends lost 1 base and 4 bases respectively, with 13 bases between them. The CDR3 length is 15 residues. From germline, CDR1 is SGHTA and CDR2 FQGNSA. In nucleotides, the CDR3 is TGTGCCAGCAGCTTAGTATTACAGGGTACCTATGGCTACACCTTC. Amino acids: CASSLVLQGTYGYTF. Supplemented by reference TRBV7-2 and TRBJ1-2, the full variable domain reads GAGVSQSPSNKVTEKGKDVELRCDPISGHTALYWYRQSLGQGLEFLIYFQGNSAPDKSGLPSDRFSAERTGGSVSTLTIQRTQQEDSAVYLCASSLVLQGTYGYTFGSGTRLTVV.

The count of this clone is one. The rearrangement joins TRBV11-3 to TRBJ2-1; 7 bases align to TRBD2. Germline V gene lookup returns CDR1 SGHNT and CDR2 YENEEA. The CDR3 is made up of 16 amino acids. V shed 5 bases, J shed 3 bases, and the junction held 10 bases outside the gene matches. Here the CDR3 reads CASSATLAVNYNEQFF. In nucleotides, the CDR3 is TGTGCCAGCAGCGCGACCCTAGCGGTGAACTACAATGAGCAGTTCTTC.

This chain joins TRBV7-3 and TRBJ2-4; TRBD2 aligns across 10 bases. CDR1 is SGHTA, CDR2 FQGTGA, per germline. V shed 1 base and J 4 bases; nucleotides not matched to a gene: 7. The CDR3 spans 17 residues. The CDR3 bases are TGTGCCAGCAGCTTAATAGCGGGAGGCCCCGGAAAAAACATTCAGTACTTC. This sequence encodes CASSLIAGGPGKNIQYF.

V and J are TRBV5-1 and TRBJ1-1, with D maybe TRBD1 (6 bases). CDR1 is SGHRS and CDR2 is YFSETQ in the germline V gene. This CDR3 has 15 amino acids. V was shortened by 5 bases and J by 0 bases, with 14 bases between the two germline ends. Here the CDR3 reads CASSPGASMNTEAFF. The CDR3 region has the DNA TGCGCCAGCAGTCCAGGGGCTTCCATGAACACTGAAGCTTTCTTT.

V is TRBV7-9 and J is TRBJ1-2; no definite D call. Trimming took off 2 bases at V and 6 bases at J, with 10 bases between the two ends. Germline lookup yields CDR1 SEHNR and CDR2 FQNEAQ (reference sequence). There are 13 residues in the CDR3. CDR3 loop: CASSLMEGDGYTF. In DNA form, the CDR3 reads TGTGCCAGCAGCTTAATGGAGGGAGATGGCTACACCTTC.

V usage is TRBV18 and J usage is TRBJ2-2, with 8 bases lining up with TRBD1. V lost 0 bases to trimming and J lost 2 bases; unmatched junction nucleotides: 2. Germline CDR1 KGHSH, CDR2 LQKENI. CDR3 length: 16 amino acids. CDR3 in DNA: TGTGCCAGCTCACCACCGGACAGGGTAAACACCGGGGAGCTGTTTTTT. Protein: CASSPPDRVNTGELFF. Using reference TRBV18 and TRBJ2-2 for the parts outside the CDR3, the full variable domain is NAGVMQNPRHLVRRRGQEARLRCSPMKGHSHVYWYRQLPEEGLKFMVYLQKENIIDESGMPKERFSAEFPKEGPSILRIQQVVRGDSAAYFCASSPPDRVNTGELFFGEGSRLTVL.